This passage covers 15 T cell receptor beta chains from one sample sequenced in a study of cytomegalovirus exposure and HLA in healthy donors. The PCR had 60 Vbeta and 13 Jbeta primers. The method was immunoSEQ multiplex PCR; TCRdb's version includes in-frame clones alone and lacks a portion of them. The table records roughly 240,000 clones, roughly 82% of them present only once. Specimen: PBMCs. The receptors derive from a woman aged 40 to 50 in good health and CMV-seropositive.

This chain connects TRBV28 to TRBJ1-5; maybe TRBD1 (6 bases). V shed 6 bases and J shed 2 bases, with 11 bases lying between them. The CDR3 sequence is 14 residues long. Per germline, CDR1 MDHEN and CDR2 SYDVKM. DNA of the CDR3: TGTGCCAGCAGCAGAGGGGGGGGCAATCAGCCCCAGCATTTT. Translated: CASSRGGGNQPQHF.

A single count supports this clone. The V and J genes are TRBV19 and TRBJ2-6; possibly TRBD1 for D (6 bases). The V and J ends lost 6 bases and 0 bases respectively, with 12 bases between them. The V gene's germline CDR1 is LNHDA and CDR2 SQIVND (reference sequence). The CDR3 contains 16 residues. Here the CDR3 DNA reads TGTGCCAGTAGCCGGGACACCCCCTCTGGGGCCAACGTCCTGACTTTC. Its translation is CASSRDTPSGANVLTF.

The chain employs TRBV2 and TRBJ1-2, with 8 bases aligning to TRBD1. CDR3 length equals 14 residues. V dropped 2 bases and J dropped 4; count of bases not matched to a gene: 3. CDR1 and CDR2 from the germline V gene are SNHLY and FYNNEI. Written as DNA, the CDR3 is TGTGCCAGCAGTGAAAGGACAGGGATCTATGGCTACACCTTC. Residues: CASSERTGIYGYTF.

V is TRBV6-5 and J is TRBJ2-2, with a tentative D call TRBD1 (6 bases). Trimming took 2 bases from V and 3 from J, leaving 7 bases between them. The CDR3 covers 14 residues. CDR1 and CDR2 (germline): MNHEY, SVGAGI. This CDR3 is CASSYGQYTGELFF. CDR3 bases: TGTGCCAGCAGTTACGGACAGTACACCGGGGAGCTGTTTTTT.

The chain combines TRBV5-1 with TRBJ2-2, with TRBD2 matching 11 bases. The V and J ends lost 6 bases and 4 bases, in that order; junction bases with no gene match: 8. The CDR3 has 16 residues. CDR1 is SGHRS and CDR2 is YFSETQ in the germline V gene. The DNA for the CDR3 is TGCGCCAGCAAACCGGGACTAGCGGATCGCACCGGGGAGCTGTTTTTT. Residues: CASKPGLADRTGELFF.

This chain joins TRBV9 and TRBJ2-3, with 9 bases lining up with TRBD2. CDR3 length equals 16 residues. Germline V gene sequence: CDR1 SGDLS, CDR2 YYNGEE. Germline trimming cut 1 base from V and 6 bases from J; bases unmatched to any gene: 9. The CDR3 is CASSVSGLAGTDTQYF. CDR3 nucleotide sequence: TGTGCCAGCAGCGTAAGTGGTCTAGCGGGAACGGATACGCAGTATTTT.

The chain joins TRBV11-2 to TRBJ2-5; 14 bases are shared with TRBD2. CDR3 length equals 14 residues. J was trimmed by 9 bases and V by 5 bases; bases with no gene match: 5. Germline lookup yields CDR1 SGHAT and CDR2 FQNNGV. CDR3 sequence reads: CASSRTSGRMAQYF. The CDR3 coding sequence is TGTGCCAGCAGCCGGACTAGCGGGAGGATGGCCCAGTACTTC.

The genes are TRBV28 and TRBJ1-2; D is ambiguous. The CDR3 runs 16 residues. Between the trimmed V and J ends, which lost 5 bases and 0 bases, there was a span of 16 bases. Looked up from germline, CDR1 is MDHEN and CDR2 is SYDVKM. The CDR3 loop reads CASSPWAQSPNYGYTF. The CDR3 DNA sequence: TGTGCCAGCAGTCCGTGGGCCCAGTCTCCTAACTATGGCTACACCTTC.

The chain couples TRBV9 to TRBJ1-2; D unclear. The germline V gene has CDR1 SGDLS and CDR2 YYNGEE. The CDR3 covers 16 residues. The V gene lost 3 bases and the J gene lost 0 bases, with 15 bases spanning the gap. CDR3 amino acids: CASSASIQATNYGYTF. Here the CDR3 DNA reads TGTGCCAGCAGCGCAAGTATCCAAGCAACTAACTATGGCTACACCTTC. Full variable domain (missing parts from reference TRBV9 and TRBJ1-2): DSGVTQTPKHLITATGQRVTLRCSPRSGDLSVYWYQQSLDQGLQFLIQYYNGEERAKGNILERFSAQQFPDLHSELNLSSLELGDSALYFCASSASIQATNYGYTFGSGTRLTVV.

CDR3 sequence: CASISKVRETEAFF. The DNA for the CDR3 is TGTGCCAGCATCTCCAAAGTACGGGAGACTGAAGCTTTCTTT. The chain couples TRBV5-5 to TRBJ1-1; D gene unclear. CDR3 length: 14 residues. V was trimmed by 6 bases and J by 5 bases, leaving 17 bases between them. Germline V gene sequence: CDR1 SGHKS, CDR2 YYEKEE (reference sequence).

The chain has TRBV29-1 and TRBJ2-3; the match to TRBD2 covers 8 bases. After removal of 6 bases from V and 4 bases from J, the junction contained 6 bases not matched to a gene. The CDR3 runs 13 residues. Per the germline V gene, CDR1 is SQVTM and CDR2 is ANQGSEA. CDR3 in amino acids: CSVRTSFADTQYF. Here the CDR3 DNA reads TGCAGCGTCAGGACTAGCTTCGCAGATACGCAGTATTTT.

J is TRBJ2-5 and V is TRBV7-2; 10 bases align to TRBD2. Per germline, CDR1 SGHTA and CDR2 FQGNSA. This CDR3 contains 16 residues. V dropped 3 bases and J dropped 2; count of bases not matched to a gene: 6. The CDR3 is CASSFASGSFQETQYF. The CDR3 region has the DNA TGTGCCAGCAGCTTCGCTAGCGGGAGTTTTCAAGAGACCCAGTACTTC.

V usage is TRBV21-1 and J usage is TRBJ2-5; the D call in the table, TRBD2, was not verified against the DNA. TRBV21-1 is noted as a pseudogene. The CDR3 has 12 residues. CDR3 loop: CASRRGEETQYF. In nucleotides, the CDR3 is TGTGCCAGCAGACGGGGAGAAGAGACCCAGTACTTC.

V gene TRBV7-2 combines with J gene TRBJ2-7; 8 positions agree with TRBD2. Trimming took 1 base from V and 4 from J; bases not matched to a gene: 9. Germline V CDR1 and CDR2: SGHTA, FQGNSA. The CDR3 loop spans 16 amino acids. The chain's CDR3 is CASSLGVAGTVYEQYF. The CDR3 nucleotides read TGTGCCAGCAGCTTAGGGGTAGCGGGAACTGTTTACGAGCAGTACTTC.

The chain uses TRBV5-6 and TRBJ2-1; the match to TRBD2 covers 10 bases. V lost 4 bases, J lost 3 bases, and 7 bases stayed unmatched. The CDR3 sequence is 16 residues long. The germline V gene encodes CDR1 SGHDT and CDR2 YYEEEE. CDR3 sequence: CASSMRTSGLYNEQFF. The CDR3 DNA sequence: TGTGCCAGCAGCATGAGGACTAGCGGACTCTACAATGAGCAGTTCTTC.